This T cell receptor beta chain was observed in a study of blood T cell repertoires in COVID-19. In this sample, this clone turned up a few times. TCRdb keeps only in-frame clones here, not all; method: immunoSEQ multiplex PCR. The sample has a few hundred thousand clones, 85% seen once. The CDR3 extends over 13 amino acids. CDR1 LGHNA and CDR2 YNFKEQ come from the germline V gene. The V gene lost 0 bases and the J gene lost 14 bases, with 13 bases spanning the gap. V is TRBV4-2 and J is TRBJ1-4; D might be TRBD1 (5 bases). The sequencing sample was made of PBMCs or T cells enriched from blood (not recorded which). The sequence was obtained from a woman aged 45-65 years who had recovered from COVID-19. The CDR3 sequence: CASSQDPGLGLFF. In DNA, the CDR3 is TGTGCCAGCAGCCAAGACCCAGGGCTGGGGCTGTTTTTT.